This TCR beta chain was recorded in a study of T cell responses to AZD1222 COVID-19 vaccine (dated by TCRdb to 2020 to 2022). Broadly, across the study: TCR sequencing covered more than 230 trial participants: 207 given two doses of AZD1222 and 26 given two doses of MenACWY control vaccine. Enrollment into the trials was organized by age into subgroups of 18-55, 56-69 and 70-plus years, and those subgroups contained roughly 150, 30 and 60 TCR-sequenced participants, respectively. The investigation overall reported the following: Conclusions about previously exposed vaccinees are limited, since just five or six AZD1222 recipients were seropositive for SARS-CoV-2 at baseline. The 56-69-year group was small, and its depth increase did not reach significance, likely because of low power. Reportedly, almost half of the unique spike-specific TCRs recognized epitopes lying outside the regions that are mutated in the B.1.351 and B.1.1.7 variants. A significant rise in spike-specific TCR breadth and depth was observed after two AZD1222 doses relative to day 0 and relative to MenACWY recipients. Most participants were white British and females outnumbered males, and the authors suggested that clonal diversity may have been underestimated. Because no samples from the day 14 peak response were available, repertoires could be characterized only after the peak T cell response. Vaccine-associated CD4 TCRs spanned the whole spike protein, with dominant responses in regions 160-218 and 743-854.

The CDR3 regions of human TCRbeta chains were analyzed by immunosequencing. The study's own analysis went as follows. TCRs in the repertoires were matched against a reference library of SARS-CoV-2-specific TCRs that had been generated with the MIRA antigen-specificity platform. Breadth meant the fraction of unique TCRs that were SARS-CoV-2-associated, whereas depth meant the fraction of total T cells that were SARS-CoV-2-associated. Each spike-specific TCR was assigned to its reactive spike region and to a CD4 or CD8 class using the MIRA data. Log10-transformed breadth and depth values were compared by one-way ANOVA with Sidak's multiple comparisons tests. Imported from immuneACCESS, the table was reduced by TCRdb to in-frame sequences with V and J called. These copies leave out some clones; in studies compared against another copy, an unresolved V gene accounts for under half, and the cause of the remainder is not known. Clonal size and the V and J genes are those of that table, whereas D and trimming came from the DNA. The sample contains 75,000 or so clones, around 93% of them found a single time. The ten largest clones represent around 30% of the sample.

V gives up 4 bases and J gives up 2 bases, and the segment between their germline ends measures 17 bases. The germline V gene provides CDR1 ENHRY and CDR2 SYGVKD. Its CDR3 holds 16 amino acids, cysteine through phenylalanine. Here the CDR3 DNA is all that survives: 48 bases in frame from base 1. About this clone: Its antigen is currently not known. The record has no base qualities; no much larger clone is one base away.

What this sample's time point label stands for: about 28 days (+/-7) after the second vaccine dose. Because spike-specific TCR depth and breadth did not differ between the two schedules, AZD1222 recipients who got a second dose at roughly 4 weeks were pooled with those who got a second dose at roughly 12 weeks. Samples from vaccinated people were obtained from the UK trials COV001 and COV002, which included a single-blind randomized controlled phase 2/3 trial of AZD1222 (ChAdOx1 nCoV-19) in healthy adults. For TCRbeta chain sequencing, PBMC samples were collected from trial participants at day 0 and at day 28 after the second dose.

Recombination connected TRBV10-3 to TRBJ2-5; the D gene is perhaps TRBD1, on 5 matching bases. This sequence was found in an adult who received the AZD1222 COVID-19 vaccine. Sequencing was performed on peripheral blood, taken 28 days after the second AZD1222 dose. The DNA sequence is as follows: TGTGCCATCAGTGCCTTAGATCCAGGGTCACAAGAGACCCAGTACTTC. This sequence encodes CAISALDPGSQETQYF.